This TCR beta chain was documented in a study of vaccination and CD4 T cells after COVID-19. Germline CDR1 is MDHEN and CDR2 is SYDVKM. Trimming took 7 bases from V and 5 from J; bases not matched to a gene: 9. The CDR3 has 17 residues. Researchers used the Oncomine TCR Beta short-read assay to sequence DNA from cultured CD4+ T cells. TCRdb redid the calling of the PCR reads with MiXCR, one entry per CDR3 protein. The sample includes 20,000 to 30,000 distinct CDR3 sequences, roughly 40% seen only once; the top ten take about a tenth. Of note for this clonotype: The antigen is undetermined.

Treatment denoted: approximately 11-day PBMC culture with coronavirus spike peptide pools or control peptides (ViraFEST assay). The sequence derives from a human donor who had recovered from COVID-19. Sequenced: CD4+ T cells from blood, cultured in vitro. The chain is built from TRBV28 and TRBJ2-3; 16 bases are shared with TRBD2. CDR3 in amino acids: CASTSAGLAGGQDTQYF. CDR3 coding DNA: TGTGCCAGCACCTCGGCGGGACTAGCGGGGGGGCAAGATACGCAGTATTTT.